These 2 T cell receptor beta chains originate from one sample sequenced in a study of human T cells and chemical hapten exposure. Specified time point: patch test 3, about 24 weeks after DPC sensitization. This sample's treatment: therapeutic diphenylcyclopropenone sensitization with weekly scalp DPC. TCRdb called the RACE reads again in MiXCR, with one record for every CDR3 protein. The repertoire includes 45,000 to 60,000 distinct CDR3 sequences, about an eighth of them detected once, and roughly 2.3% sits in the top ten. This specimen consisted of whole blood, obtained in connection with sensitization to the hapten diphenylcyclopropenone (DPC). The receptors derive from a man younger than 45 with alopecia areata. Some clones in this sample may be carry-over from other donors' samples.

The chain links TRBV3-1 to TRBJ1-1; no definite D call. Germline values: CDR1 LGHDT, CDR2 YNNKEL (reference sequence). CDR3 length: 13 residues. Trimming shortened V by 1 base and J by 1 base, and 4 bases separated the two germline ends. CDR3 bases: TGTGCCAGCAGCCAAGCCCCGAACACTGAAGCTTTCTTT. Protein sequence: CASSQAPNTEAFF. Based on the CDR3 plus reference TRBV3-1 and TRBJ1-1, the full variable domain is DTAVSQTPKYLVTQMGNDKSIKCEQNLGHDTMYWYKQDSKKFLKIMFSYNNKELIINETVPNRFSPKSPDKAHLNLHINSLELGDSAVYFCASSQAPNTEAFFGQGTRLTVV.

The V gene is TRBV7-3, the J gene TRBJ2-3; the match to TRBD2 covers 8 bases. Looked up from germline, CDR1 is SGHTA and CDR2 is FQGTGA. V shed 8 bases and J 4 bases; nucleotides not matched to a gene: 11. The CDR3 spans 15 residues. CDR3 bases: TGTGCCAGCTCCACTCGGGGGGGCTGGGCAGATACGCAGTATTTT. Amino acid sequence: CASSTRGGWADTQYF.